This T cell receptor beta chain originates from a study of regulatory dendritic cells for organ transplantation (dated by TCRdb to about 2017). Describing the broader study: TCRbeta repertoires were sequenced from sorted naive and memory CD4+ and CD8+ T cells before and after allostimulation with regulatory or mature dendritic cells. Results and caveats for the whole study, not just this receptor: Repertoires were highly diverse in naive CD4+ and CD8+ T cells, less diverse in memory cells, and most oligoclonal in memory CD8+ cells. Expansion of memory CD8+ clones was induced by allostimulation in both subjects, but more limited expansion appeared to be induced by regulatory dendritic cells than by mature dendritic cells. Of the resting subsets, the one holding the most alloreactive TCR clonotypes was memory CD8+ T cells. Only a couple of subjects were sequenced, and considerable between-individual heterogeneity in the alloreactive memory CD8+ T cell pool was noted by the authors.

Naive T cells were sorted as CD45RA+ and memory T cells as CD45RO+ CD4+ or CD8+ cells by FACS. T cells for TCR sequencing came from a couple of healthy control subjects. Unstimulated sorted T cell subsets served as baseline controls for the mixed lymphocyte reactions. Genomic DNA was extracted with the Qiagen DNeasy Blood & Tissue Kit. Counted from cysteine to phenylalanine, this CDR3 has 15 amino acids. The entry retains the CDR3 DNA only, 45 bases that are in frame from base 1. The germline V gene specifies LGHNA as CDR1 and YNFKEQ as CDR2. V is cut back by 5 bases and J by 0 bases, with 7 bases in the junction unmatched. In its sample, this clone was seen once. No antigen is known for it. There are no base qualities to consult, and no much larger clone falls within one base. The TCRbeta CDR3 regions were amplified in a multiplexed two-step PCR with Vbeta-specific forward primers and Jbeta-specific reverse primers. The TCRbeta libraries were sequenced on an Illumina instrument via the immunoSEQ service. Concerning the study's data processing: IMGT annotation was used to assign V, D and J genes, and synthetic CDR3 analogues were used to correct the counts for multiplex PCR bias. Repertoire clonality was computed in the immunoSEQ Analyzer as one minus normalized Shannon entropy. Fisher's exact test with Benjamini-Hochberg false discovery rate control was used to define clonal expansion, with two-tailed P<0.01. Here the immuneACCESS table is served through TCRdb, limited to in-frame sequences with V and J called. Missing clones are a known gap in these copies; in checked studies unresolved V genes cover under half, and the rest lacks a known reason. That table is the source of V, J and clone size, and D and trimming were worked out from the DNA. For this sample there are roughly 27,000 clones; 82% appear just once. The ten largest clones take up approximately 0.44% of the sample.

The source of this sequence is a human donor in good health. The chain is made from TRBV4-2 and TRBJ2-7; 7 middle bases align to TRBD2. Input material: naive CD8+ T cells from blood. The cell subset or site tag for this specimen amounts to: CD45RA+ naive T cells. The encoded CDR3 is CASSFNGGSSYEQYF. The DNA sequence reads TGTGCCAGCAGCTTTAACGGGGGGAGCTCCTACGAGCAGTACTTC.